The T cell receptor beta chain described here comes from a study of post-analysis software for immune sequencing data. Overall study: Courses of disease covered relapsing-remitting, secondary progressive and progressive-relapsing multiple sclerosis. Study findings and constraints: Under the F measure, samples that were prepared in one batch clustered strongly together. Patients with multiple sclerosis recorded significantly lower normalized Chao1 diversity than controls, the study found.

Unique molecular identifiers tagged the TCR beta cDNA libraries. Using its own MiXCR run on the PCR reads, TCRdb lists one record per CDR3 protein. The data contain around 700,000 distinct CDR3 sequences, 59% of them seen just once; the ten biggest clones take up about 10%. This clonotype was seen only a few times. What it recognizes is unknown. The sequencing input was blood. The clonotype was recovered from a girl aged 2 to 9 with multiple sclerosis.

The CDR3 DNA reads TGTGCCAGCAGTGAAGCGGGATGGGACACCTCCTACGAGCAGTACTTC. Translating gives CASSEAGWDTSYEQYF. V gene TRBV6-1 combines with J gene TRBJ2-7, with D perhaps TRBD1 (6 bases). Germline values: CDR1 MNHNS, CDR2 SASEGT. The length of the CDR3 is 16 residues. Deletions cut 0 bases from V and 0 bases from J, with 12 bases between.